This paragraph reports one T cell receptor (beta chain). The antigen this receptor binds is unknown. No qualities accompany the bases; no much larger clone lies one base away. The sample belongs to a study of CD8 T cells in Susac syndrome (dated 2019 in TCRdb). With regard to the full study: Of the Susac syndrome patients who were sequenced, six had clinically active disease and roughly eight were in clinical remission. At blood withdrawal, Susac syndrome patients were therapy-naive, treated with corticosteroids (with IVIg additionally given to some), or treated with IVIg alone. Repertoire sequencing was used to test whether CD8+ T cell activation and differentiation in Susac syndrome was antigen driven.

RNA was extracted using the RNeasy kit, and about 0.45 to 1 ug of the RNA was reverse transcribed with random hexamers. The immunoSEQ multiplex PCR assay, covering 54 Vbeta and 13 Jbeta segments, was used to amplify TCR beta CDR3 regions. PCR amplification bias was corrected by using a synthetic template baseline for primer optimization and computational correction. On the authors' methods: Reads were assigned to V, D and J genes according to IMGT and analyzed in immunoSEQ Analyzer, with only productive sequences retained. Clonality was computed as one minus Shannon entropy normalized by log2 of the number of productive unique sequences. For each patient and control, public and private clones were evaluated among the 100 most prevalent clones. Clones were defined as Susac-specific if absent from the healthy and MS cohorts, from approximately 1,100 published viral clones and from other ImmuneACCESS disease sequences. TCRdb ran its own pipeline on the public reads, namely fastp trimming at Q25 and MiXCR clone calling, and kept in-frame beta chains. For every CDR3 protein sequence, its rows merge into one entry that carries the most common genes and DNA. TCRdb assigned the V and J calls; the authors' analysis was not used. The sample table lists around 180,000 distinct CDR3 sequences, 94% of them with a count of one. Around 0.11% of the sample rests with the top ten.

Peripheral blood CD8+ and CD4+ T cells from healthy donors, Susac syndrome patients and multiple sclerosis patients were profiled using high-throughput TCR beta sequencing. Recently defined diagnostic criteria for definite or probable disease were met by the Susac syndrome patients. Bulk CD8+ and CD4+ T cells were purified by magnetic negative isolation, whereas CD8+ TEMRA cells were enriched by FACS. Blood was drawn into EDTA tubes, processed within 24 hours, and PBMCs were isolated by density gradient centrifugation. PBMCs intended for TCR sequencing were cryopreserved in liquid nitrogen and were subsequently thawed in a 37 degrees C water bath. The sorted or isolated CD4+, CD8+ and CD8+ TEMRA cells reached a purity of at least 90%. CDR1 and CDR2, looked up from the germline V gene, are MNHEY and SVGEGT. The junction shows trimming of 4 bases on V and 7 bases on J, plus 17 bases between the germline ends. From the cysteine through the phenylalanine, the CDR3 covers 14 amino acids. The kept DNA is CDR3 alone, 42 bases in frame from the first base.

What the study reported, not specific to this receptor: The number of individuals in the TCR sequencing and HLA analysis was acknowledged as relatively small. In the CD4+ T cell repertoire of Susac syndrome patients, clonal expansion was not detected.

The sample was CD4+ T cells from PBMCs. The origin of this receptor is a human donor with Susac syndrome. Recombination joined TRBV6-2 or TRBV6-3 with TRBJ2-7; tentative D gene TRBD1, with 5 bases matching. Here is the DNA: TGTGCCAGCAGTTTTACTACAGGTTACTCAGAGCAGTACTTC. Translated, it gives CASSFTTGYSEQYF.